What follows is one T cell receptor (beta chain) and its context. Its specific antigen is unknown. Base qualities are not recorded, but no much larger clone differs from it by a single base. These data are taken from a study of blood T cell repertoires in COVID-19 (dated by TCRdb to about 2020). As for the study more broadly: Samples covering the acute and convalescent phases of COVID-19 were provided by collaborators in the United States, Italy and Spain. Sample metadata almost always included a de-identified subject ID, COVID-19 status, age in years and sex. Where available, HLA class I and class II types were taken from metadata supplied by the sample provider and were not determined by assay-based typing. Samples were obtained from the ongoing ImmuneRACE study (first 160 participants) and from about 1,300 subjects provided by 6 global collaborators. Deeply sampled blood TCRbeta repertoires from subjects exposed to, actively infected with, or recovered from COVID-19 were included in the dataset. The prospective study material was composed of cDNA or gDNA derived from T cells, B-cell-depleted T cells, or PBMCs. A freely available public database, intended as a resource for researchers studying the immune response to SARS-CoV-2, is where the repertoires were released. Overall study results and their limits: The amount of clinical and demographic metadata varied by source and participant and was provided uncurated.

Participants in the prospective study were enrolled through a virtual design, were aged about 18 to 90 years, and lived in 24 United States geographic areas. In the prospective study, participants were assigned to cohorts based on the clinical history participants reported in a screening survey and a study questionnaire. A participant counted as exposed if, within 2 weeks of entering the study, that participant had been in contact with someone who had a PCR-confirmed or clinician-diagnosed COVID-19 case. In the prospective study, mobile phlebotomists collected whole blood, serum and a nasopharyngeal or oropharyngeal swab from each participant. Participants in the prospective study had the option to provide additional blood draws and questionnaires over an approximately 2-month period. Before DNA extraction, prospective study blood samples were shipped either frozen or at room temperature. The immunoSEQ Assay, a bias-controlled multiplex PCR, was used to amplify TCRbeta CDR3 regions from genomic DNA. The study's processing was this. Within the assay, amplification of reference gene primers was used to estimate how many nucleated cells each sample contained. To quantify the absolute abundance of each unique TCRbeta CDR3 rearrangement, sequence reads were collapsed and filtered. Productive Simpson clonality was computed per sample as the square root of Simpson's diversity index over productive rearrangements. The source is immuneACCESS, and TCRdb retained only in-frame sequences with V and J called. Part of the clones is not carried over; for the studies checked, unresolved V genes explain less than half of this, and the remainder is unexplained. V and J calls and clone size come straight from that table; D and trimming were deduced from the DNA. This sample has around 270,000 clones in its table, and 88% of those were observed once. In total, the top ten clones hold 3% to 3.5% of the sample.

Based on the germline V gene, the CDR1 and CDR2 sequences are SQVTM and ANQGSEA. Trimming leaves V shorter by 3 bases and J shorter by 5 bases, with the junction holding 11 bases beyond the gene matches. Including the terminal cysteine and phenylalanine, the CDR3 comprises 15 residues. The read is trimmed to its CDR3 DNA, 45 bases read in frame from base 1. The TCR originated in a woman between 40 and 55 years old who had been exposed to COVID-19. The sample consisted of PBMCs or T cells enriched from blood (not recorded which). The sequence is built from TRBV29-1 and TRBJ2-5; 8 middle bases align to TRBD2. The nucleotide sequence reads TGCAGCGTTGACGGCGGGGGGCAGGTACGGGAGACCCAGTACTTC. This translates into CSVDGGGQVRETQYF. Reference TRBV29-1 and TRBJ2-5 genes cover what lies past the CDR3, so the full variable domain is SAVISQKPSRDICQRGTSLTIQCQVDSQVTMMFWYRQQPGQSLTLIATANQGSEATYESGFVIDKFPISRPNLTFSTLTVSNMSPEDSSIYLCSVDGGGQVRETQYFGPGTRLLVL.